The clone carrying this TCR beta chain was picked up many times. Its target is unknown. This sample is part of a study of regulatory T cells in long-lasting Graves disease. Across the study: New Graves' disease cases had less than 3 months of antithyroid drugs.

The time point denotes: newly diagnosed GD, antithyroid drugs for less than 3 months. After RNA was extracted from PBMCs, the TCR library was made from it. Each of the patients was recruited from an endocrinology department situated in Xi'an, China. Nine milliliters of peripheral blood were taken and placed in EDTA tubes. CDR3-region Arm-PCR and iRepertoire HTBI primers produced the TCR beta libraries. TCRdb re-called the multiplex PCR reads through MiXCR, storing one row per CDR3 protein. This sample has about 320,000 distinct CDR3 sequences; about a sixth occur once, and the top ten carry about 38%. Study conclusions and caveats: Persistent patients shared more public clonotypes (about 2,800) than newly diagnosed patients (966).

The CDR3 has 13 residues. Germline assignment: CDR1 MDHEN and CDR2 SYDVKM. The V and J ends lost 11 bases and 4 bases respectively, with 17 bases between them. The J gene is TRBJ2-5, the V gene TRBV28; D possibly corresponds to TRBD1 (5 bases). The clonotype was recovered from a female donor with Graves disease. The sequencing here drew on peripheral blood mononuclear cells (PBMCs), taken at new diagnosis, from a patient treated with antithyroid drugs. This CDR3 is CAGRRGVGETQYF. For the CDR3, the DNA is TGTGCCGGCCGTAGGGGCGTAGGAGAGACCCAGTACTTC.